This T cell receptor beta chain emerged from a study of T-cell reconstitution after alpha-beta-depleted transplantation in children. Per the germline V gene, CDR1 is GTSNPN and CDR2 is SVGIG (reference sequence). V dropped 3 bases and J dropped 10; count of bases not matched to a gene: 13. The CDR3 sequence is 15 residues long. TCRbeta library preparation incorporated unique molecular identifiers. From the PCR reads, TCRdb called clonotypes with MiXCR, one entry per CDR3 protein. The repertoire holds about 580,000 distinct CDR3 sequences, approximately 22% seen once, with 11% to 15% in the top ten. This sequence originates from a boy under three years old who had a stem cell transplant for acute myeloid leukemia, so the T cells may come from the graft donor. The sample in question was PBMCs, mostly from graft donor cells, obtained 360 days after TCRalphabeta/CD19-depleted stem cell transplant. The rearrangement uses TRBV30 and TRBJ2-1; 9 nucleotides agree with TRBD2. CDR3 region: CAWSPDNHLAGEQFF. CDR3 nucleotide sequence: TGTGCCTGGAGCCCAGATAACCATCTAGCGGGGGAGCAGTTCTTC.